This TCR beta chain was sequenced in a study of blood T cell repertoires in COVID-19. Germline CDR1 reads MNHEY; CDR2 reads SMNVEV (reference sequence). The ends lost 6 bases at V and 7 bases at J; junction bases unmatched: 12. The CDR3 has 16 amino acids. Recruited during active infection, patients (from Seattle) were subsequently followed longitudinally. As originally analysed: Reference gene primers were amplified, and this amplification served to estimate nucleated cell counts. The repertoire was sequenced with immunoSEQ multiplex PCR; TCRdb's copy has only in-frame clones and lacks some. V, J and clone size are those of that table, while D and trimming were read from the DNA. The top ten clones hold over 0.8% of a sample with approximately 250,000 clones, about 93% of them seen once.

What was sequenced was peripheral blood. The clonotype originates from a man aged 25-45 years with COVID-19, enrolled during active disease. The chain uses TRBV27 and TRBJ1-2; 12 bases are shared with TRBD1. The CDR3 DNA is TGTGCCAGCAGCCCTCAGCCGGGACAGGGGGCTTCTGGCTACACCTTC. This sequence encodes CASSPQPGQGASGYTF.